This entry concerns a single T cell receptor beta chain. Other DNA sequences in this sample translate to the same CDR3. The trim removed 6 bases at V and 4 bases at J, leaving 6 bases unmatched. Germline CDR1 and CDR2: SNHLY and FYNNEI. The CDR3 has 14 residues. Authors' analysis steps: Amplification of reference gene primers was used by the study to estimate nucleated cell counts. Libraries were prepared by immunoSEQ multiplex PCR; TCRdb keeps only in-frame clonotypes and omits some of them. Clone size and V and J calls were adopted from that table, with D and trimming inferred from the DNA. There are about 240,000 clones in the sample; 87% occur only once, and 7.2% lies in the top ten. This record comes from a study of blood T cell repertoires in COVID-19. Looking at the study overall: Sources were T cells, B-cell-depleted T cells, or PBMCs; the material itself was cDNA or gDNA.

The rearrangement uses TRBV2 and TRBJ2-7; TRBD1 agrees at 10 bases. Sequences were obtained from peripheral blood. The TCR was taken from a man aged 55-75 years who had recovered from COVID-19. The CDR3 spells CASSLDRGLYEQYF. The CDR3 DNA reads TGTGCCAGCAGCCTTGACAGGGGGCTGTACGAGCAGTACTTC.